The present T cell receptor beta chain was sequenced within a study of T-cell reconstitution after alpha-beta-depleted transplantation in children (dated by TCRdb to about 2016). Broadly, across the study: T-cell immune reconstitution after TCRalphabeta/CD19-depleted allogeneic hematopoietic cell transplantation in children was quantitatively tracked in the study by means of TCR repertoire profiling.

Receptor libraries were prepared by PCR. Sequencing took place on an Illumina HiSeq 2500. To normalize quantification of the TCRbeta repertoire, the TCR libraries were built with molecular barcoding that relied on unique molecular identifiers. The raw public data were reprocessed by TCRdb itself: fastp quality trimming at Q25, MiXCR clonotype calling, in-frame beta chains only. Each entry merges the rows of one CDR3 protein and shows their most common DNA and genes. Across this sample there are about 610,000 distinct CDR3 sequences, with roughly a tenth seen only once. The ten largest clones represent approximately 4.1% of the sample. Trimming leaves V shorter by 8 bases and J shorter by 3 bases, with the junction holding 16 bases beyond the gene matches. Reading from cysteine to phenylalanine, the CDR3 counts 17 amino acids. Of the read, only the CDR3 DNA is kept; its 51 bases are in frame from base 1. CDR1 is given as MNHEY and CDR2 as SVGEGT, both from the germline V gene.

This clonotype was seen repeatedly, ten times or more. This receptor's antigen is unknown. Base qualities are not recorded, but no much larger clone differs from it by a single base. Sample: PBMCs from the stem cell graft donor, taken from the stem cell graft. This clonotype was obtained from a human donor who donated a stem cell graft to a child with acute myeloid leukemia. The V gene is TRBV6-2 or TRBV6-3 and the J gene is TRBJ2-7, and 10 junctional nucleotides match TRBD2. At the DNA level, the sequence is TGTGCCAGCGGGTGGGTAGCGGGAGGCCCGGATGGCTACGAGCAGTACTTC. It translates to CASGWVAGGPDGYEQYF.